This T cell receptor beta chain was captured by sequencing in a study of blood T cells in healthy people across ages. From germline, CDR1 is SQVTM and CDR2 ANQGSEA. This CDR3 has 12 residues. V lost 7 bases and J lost 4, with 10 bases in between. The second PCR ran about 6 to 12 cycles with a sample-barcoded 5' primer and J-beta primers. Carrying 12 random nucleotides, a template-switch adaptor labeled each individual cDNA molecule. TCRdb reprocessed the 5' RACE reads via MiXCR and lists one record per CDR3 protein. The table includes some 800,000 distinct CDR3 sequences, 25% detected once. Separately, the same data were catalogued under a study of T cells of mothers and their children. That work states: A few mothers and their six children, all healthy Caucasians, donated.

The clonotype comes from a boy aged 5-17 years in good health. Sequencing was carried out using blood. This chain connects TRBV29-1 to TRBJ1-4; a possible D gene is TRBD1 (6 bases). This CDR3 reads CSGTDFNEKLFF. In DNA, the CDR3 is TGCAGCGGGACAGACTTTAATGAAAAACTGTTTTTT.